This paragraph covers one TCR beta chain sequence. V trimming: 4 bases; J trimming: 5 bases; junction bases outside the gene matches: 16. Looked up from germline, CDR1 is SGHTA and CDR2 is FQGNSA. The CDR3 has 18 amino acids. These data come from a study of TIL therapy for anti-PD-1-resistant metastatic lung cancer. Study-wide context: Tumors had a median PD-L1 proportion score of around 6%.

This sample's time point: pre-treatment sample, taken before nivolumab and TIL therapy. Sequencing used immunoSEQ v3. Survey-level samples got 1.5 million to 2 million read pairs; deep-level samples got roughly 4.5-6 million. Sequencing used immunoSEQ multiplex PCR; TCRdb keeps in-frame clones, though not all of them. The sample records 50,000 to 60,000 clones, around four fifths being singletons. The specimen was blood, collected at baseline. The chain couples TRBV7-2 to TRBJ2-7; 11 positions agree with TRBD2. This receptor was taken from a person between 25 and 79 years old with non-small cell lung cancer. This chain's CDR3 is CASSSPLAGGRIRHEQYF. The CDR3 DNA follows: TGTGCCAGCAGCTCCCCTTTAGCGGGGGGGCGGATCAGGCACGAGCAGTACTTC.